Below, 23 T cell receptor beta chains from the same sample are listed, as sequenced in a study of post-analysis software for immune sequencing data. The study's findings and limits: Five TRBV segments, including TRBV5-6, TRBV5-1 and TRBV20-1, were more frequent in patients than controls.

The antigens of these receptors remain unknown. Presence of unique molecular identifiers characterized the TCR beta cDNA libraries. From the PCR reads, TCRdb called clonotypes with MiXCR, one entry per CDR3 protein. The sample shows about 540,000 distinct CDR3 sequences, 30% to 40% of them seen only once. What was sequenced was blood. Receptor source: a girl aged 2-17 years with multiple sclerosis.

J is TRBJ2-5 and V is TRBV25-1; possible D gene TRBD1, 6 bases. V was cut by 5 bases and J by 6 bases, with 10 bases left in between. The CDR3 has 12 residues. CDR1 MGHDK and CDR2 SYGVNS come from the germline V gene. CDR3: CASSPQGKTQYF. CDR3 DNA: TGTGCCAGCAGTCCCCAGGGGAAGACCCAGTACTTC.

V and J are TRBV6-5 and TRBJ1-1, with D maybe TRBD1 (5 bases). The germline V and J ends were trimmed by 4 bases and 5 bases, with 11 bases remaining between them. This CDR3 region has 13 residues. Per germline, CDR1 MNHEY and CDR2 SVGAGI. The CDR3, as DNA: TGTGCCAGCAGTTCCCAGGGTTGGACTGAAGCTTTCTTT. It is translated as CASSSQGWTEAFF.

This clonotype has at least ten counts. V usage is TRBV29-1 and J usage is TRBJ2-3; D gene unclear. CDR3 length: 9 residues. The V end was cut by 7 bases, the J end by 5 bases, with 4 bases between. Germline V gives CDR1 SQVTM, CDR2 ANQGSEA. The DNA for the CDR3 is TGCAGCGCAAGAGATACGCAGTATTTT. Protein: CSARDTQYF.

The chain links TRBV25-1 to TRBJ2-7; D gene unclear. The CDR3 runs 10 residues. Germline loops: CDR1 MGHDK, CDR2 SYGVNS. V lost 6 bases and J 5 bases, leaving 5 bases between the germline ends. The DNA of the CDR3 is TGTGCCAGCAGGGGGAACGAGCAGTACTTC. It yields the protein CASRGNEQYF.

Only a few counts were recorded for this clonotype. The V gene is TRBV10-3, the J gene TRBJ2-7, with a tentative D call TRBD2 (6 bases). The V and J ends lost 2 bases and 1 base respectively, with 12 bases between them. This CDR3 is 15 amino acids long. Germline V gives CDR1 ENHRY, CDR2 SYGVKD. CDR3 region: CAISEAAGGSYEQYF. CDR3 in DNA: TGTGCCATCAGTGAGGCTGCCGGGGGTTCCTACGAGCAGTACTTC.

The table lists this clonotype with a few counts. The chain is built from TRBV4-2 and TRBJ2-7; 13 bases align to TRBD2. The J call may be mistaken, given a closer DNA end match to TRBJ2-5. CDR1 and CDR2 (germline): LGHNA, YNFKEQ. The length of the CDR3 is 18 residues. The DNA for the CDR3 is TGTGCCAGCAGCCAAGATATAACTAGCGGGGGGGGCCACGAGACCCAGTACTTC. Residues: CASSQDITSGGGHETQYF.

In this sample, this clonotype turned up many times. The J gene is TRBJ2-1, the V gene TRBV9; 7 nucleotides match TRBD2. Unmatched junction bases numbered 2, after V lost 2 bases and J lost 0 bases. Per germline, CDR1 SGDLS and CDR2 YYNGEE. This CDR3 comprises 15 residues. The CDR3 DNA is TGTGCCAGCAGCGTGGGCGGGGGCTCCTACAATGAGCAGTTCTTC. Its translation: CASSVGGGSYNEQFF.

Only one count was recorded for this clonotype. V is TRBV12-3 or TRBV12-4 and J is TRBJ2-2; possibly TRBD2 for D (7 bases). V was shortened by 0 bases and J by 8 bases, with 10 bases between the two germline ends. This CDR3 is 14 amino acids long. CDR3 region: CASSLAGGLGELFF. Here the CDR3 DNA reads TGTGCCAGCAGTTTAGCCGGGGGGCTTGGGGAGCTGTTTTTT.

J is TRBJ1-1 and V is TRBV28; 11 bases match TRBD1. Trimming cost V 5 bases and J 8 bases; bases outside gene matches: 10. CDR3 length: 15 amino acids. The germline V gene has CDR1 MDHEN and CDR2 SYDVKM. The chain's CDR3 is CASSPLRTGGKEAFF. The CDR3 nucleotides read TGTGCCAGCAGTCCCCTTCGGACAGGGGGCAAGGAAGCTTTCTTT.

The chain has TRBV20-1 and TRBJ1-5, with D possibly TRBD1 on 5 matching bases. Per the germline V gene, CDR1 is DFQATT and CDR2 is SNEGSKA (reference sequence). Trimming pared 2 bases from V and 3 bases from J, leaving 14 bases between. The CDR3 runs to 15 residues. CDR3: CSARPDGHLNQPQHF. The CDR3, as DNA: TGCAGTGCTAGACCCGACGGACACCTCAATCAGCCCCAGCATTTT.

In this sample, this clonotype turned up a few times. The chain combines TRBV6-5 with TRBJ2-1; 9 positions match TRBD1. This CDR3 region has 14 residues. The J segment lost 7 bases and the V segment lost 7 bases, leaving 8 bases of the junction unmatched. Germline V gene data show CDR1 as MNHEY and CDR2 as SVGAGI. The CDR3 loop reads CASTSQGARNEQFF. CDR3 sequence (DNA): TGTGCCAGCACCTCACAGGGGGCGCGGAATGAGCAGTTCTTC.

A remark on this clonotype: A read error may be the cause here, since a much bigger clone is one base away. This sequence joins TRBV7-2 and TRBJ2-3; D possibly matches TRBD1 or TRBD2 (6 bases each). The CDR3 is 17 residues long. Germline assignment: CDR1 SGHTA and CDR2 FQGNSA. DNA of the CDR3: TGTGTCAGCAGCTTAAGAAGAAGGGGGGTTAGCACAGATACGCAGTATTTT. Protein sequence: CVSSLRRRGVSTDTQYF. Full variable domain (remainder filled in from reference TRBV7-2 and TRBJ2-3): GAGVSQSPSNKVTEKGKDVELRCDPISGHTALYWYRQSLGQGLEFLIYFQGNSAPDKSGLPSDRFSAERTGGSVSTLTIQRTQQEDSAVYLCVSSLRRRGVSTDTQYFGPGTRLTVL.

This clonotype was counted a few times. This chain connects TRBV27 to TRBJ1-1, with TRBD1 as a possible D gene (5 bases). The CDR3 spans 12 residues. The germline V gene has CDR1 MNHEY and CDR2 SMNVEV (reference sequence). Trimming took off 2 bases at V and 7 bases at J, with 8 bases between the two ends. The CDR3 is CASSLGGSEAFF. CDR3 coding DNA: TGTGCCAGCAGTTTAGGGGGTAGTGAAGCTTTCTTT.

The CDR3 here is CASRLDRLTQPQHF. The CDR3 DNA is TGTGCCAGCAGGCTGGACAGGCTTACCCAGCCCCAGCATTTT. This chain links TRBV6-6 with TRBJ1-5; 7 bases align to TRBD1. This CDR3 region has 14 residues. Germline V gene lookup returns CDR1 MNHNY and CDR2 SVGAGI (reference sequence). With V trimmed by 6 bases and J by 7 bases, 9 bases remained unmatched.

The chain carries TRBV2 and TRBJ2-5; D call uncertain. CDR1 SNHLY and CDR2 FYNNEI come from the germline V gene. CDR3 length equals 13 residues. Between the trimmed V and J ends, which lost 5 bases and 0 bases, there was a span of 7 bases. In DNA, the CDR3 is TGTGCCAGCAGTACCGAATACCAAGAGACCCAGTACTTC. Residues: CASSTEYQETQYF.

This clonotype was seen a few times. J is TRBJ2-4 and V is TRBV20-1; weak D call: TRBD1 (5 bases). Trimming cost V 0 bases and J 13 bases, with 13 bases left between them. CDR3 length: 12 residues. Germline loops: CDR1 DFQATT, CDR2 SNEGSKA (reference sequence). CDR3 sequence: CSARDPGREQYF. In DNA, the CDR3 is TGCAGTGCTAGAGATCCAGGGCGTGAGCAGTACTTC.

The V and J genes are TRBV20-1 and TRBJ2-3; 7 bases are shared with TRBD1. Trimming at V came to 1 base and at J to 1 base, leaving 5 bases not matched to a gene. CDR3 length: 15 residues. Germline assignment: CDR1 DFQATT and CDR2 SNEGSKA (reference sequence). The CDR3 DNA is TGCAGTGCTAGAGTACGACAGGGAGGCACAGATACGCAGTATTTT. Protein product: CSARVRQGGTDTQYF.

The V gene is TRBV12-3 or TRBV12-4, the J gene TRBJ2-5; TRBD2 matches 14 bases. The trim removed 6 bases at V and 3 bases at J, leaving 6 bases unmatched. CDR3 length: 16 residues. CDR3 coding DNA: TGTGCCAGCAGCCAGAGACTAGCGGGGGGGGAAGAGACCCAGTACTTC. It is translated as CASSQRLAGGEETQYF.

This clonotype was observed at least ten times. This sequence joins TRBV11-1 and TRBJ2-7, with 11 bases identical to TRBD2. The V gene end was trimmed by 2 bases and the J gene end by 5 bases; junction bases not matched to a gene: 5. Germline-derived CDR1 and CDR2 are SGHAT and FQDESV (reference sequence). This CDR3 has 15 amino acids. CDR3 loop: CASSLPTSGGDEQYF. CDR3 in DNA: TGTGCCAGCAGCTTACCCACTAGCGGGGGCGACGAGCAGTACTTC.

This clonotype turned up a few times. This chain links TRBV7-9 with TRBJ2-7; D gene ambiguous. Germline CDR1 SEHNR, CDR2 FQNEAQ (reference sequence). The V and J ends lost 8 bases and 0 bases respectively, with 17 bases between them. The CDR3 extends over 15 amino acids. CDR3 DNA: TGTGCCAGCGCAATTGGGGATGTAAGCTCCTACGAGCAGTACTTC. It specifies CASAIGDVSSYEQYF.

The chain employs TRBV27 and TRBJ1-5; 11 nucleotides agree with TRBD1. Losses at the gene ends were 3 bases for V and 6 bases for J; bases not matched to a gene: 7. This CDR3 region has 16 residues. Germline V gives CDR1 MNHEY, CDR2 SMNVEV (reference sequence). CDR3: CASSFPDRGLGQPQHF. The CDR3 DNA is TGTGCCAGCAGTTTTCCGGACAGGGGGCTTGGTCAGCCCCAGCATTTT.

CDR3 sequence reads: CSGVPDTQYF. The CDR3 bases are TGCAGTGGGGTCCCAGATACGCAGTATTTT. V gene TRBV20-1 combines with J gene TRBJ2-3, with D unclear. Between the trimmed V and J ends, which lost 7 bases and 4 bases, there was a span of 6 bases. The CDR3 sequence is 10 residues long. The germline CDR1 and CDR2 sequences are DFQATT and SNEGSKA (reference sequence).

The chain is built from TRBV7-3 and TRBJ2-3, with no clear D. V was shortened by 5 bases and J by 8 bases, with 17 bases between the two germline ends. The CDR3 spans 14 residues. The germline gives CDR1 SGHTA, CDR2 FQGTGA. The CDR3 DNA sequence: TGTGCCAGCAGCCGTGACTCTCGTGCTGCTACGCAGTATTTT. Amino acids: CASSRDSRAATQYF.